This T cell receptor (beta chain) was sequenced for a study of CXCR3-negative and CXCR3-positive naive CD8 T cells. Naive cells were sorted as CD45RO-, CCR7+, CD27+ and CD95-. 5' RACE with UMI labels generated the TRB cDNA libraries. TCRdb re-called the 5' RACE reads and shows each CDR3 protein once, DNA omitted. The specimen's table records 100,000 to 150,000 distinct CDR3 sequences. Germline lookup yields CDR1 LNHNV and CDR2 YYDKDF (reference sequence). CDR3 length equals 15 residues. This clonotype was obtained from a human donor in good health. Some clones in this sample may be carry-over from other donors' samples. This chain uses TRBV15 with TRBJ2-1; absent DNA, TCRdb's TRBD1 call cannot be checked. The sample was naive CXCR3- CD8+ T cells from blood. Subset indicated: CD45RO-CCR7+CD27+CD95- naive CD8+ T cells lacking CXCR3 (TNR3-). The CDR3 region is CATSNSGHSYNEQFF. Drawing the rest from reference TRBV15 and TRBJ2-1, the complete variable domain is DAMVIQNPRYQVTQFGKPVTLSCSQTLNHNVMYWYQQKSSQAPKLLFHYYDKDFNNEADTPDNFQSRRPNTSFCFLDIRSPGLGDTAMYLCATSNSGHSYNEQFFGPGTRLTVL.